This record concerns one T cell receptor beta chain sequence. The sample originates from a study of regulatory T cells in long-lasting Graves disease. Indicated time point: newly diagnosed GD, antithyroid drugs for less than 3 months. The TCR library was made from RNA that had been extracted from PBMCs in TRIzol. It was an endocrinology department in Xi'an, China, that provided the patients. To make TCR beta libraries, researchers used iRepertoire HTBI primers and Arm-PCR of CDR3 regions. One entry per CDR3 protein, called by TCRdb with MiXCR from the multiplex PCR reads. Of roughly 430,000 distinct CDR3 sequences listed, 16% are singletons. This sample was shared with a second study, whose subject was T cells in Graves' hyperthyroidism and ophthalmopathy. This second study says: The primer set for the first-round RT-PCR of the TCR CDR3 was HTBI. Blood samples included most of the expanded thyroid clonotypes exceeding 0.001.

This TCR derives from a woman aged 25 to 39 with Graves disease. Sample: peripheral blood mononuclear cells (PBMCs), taken at new diagnosis, from a patient treated with antithyroid drugs.

The CDR3 reads CSARRSYEQYF. The CDR3 DNA reads as TGCAGTGCCAGGAGGTCCTACGAGCAGTACTTC. The chain recombines TRBV20-1 with TRBJ2-7; maybe TRBD2 (5 bases). The CDR3 loop spans 11 amino acids. Looked up from germline, CDR1 is DFQATT and CDR2 is SNEGSKA (reference sequence). Trimming removed 6 bases at V and 1 base at J, with 7 bases between.